This T cell receptor (beta chain) originates from a study of vaccination effects on CD4 cells after COVID-19. Across the study: Each person got two doses of an mRNA SARS-CoV-2 vaccine, BNT162b2 or mRNA-1273.

Clones were sequenced by immunoSEQ multiplex PCR, and TCRdb holds only the in-frame ones, with some missing. The repertoire includes some 79,000 clones, about 70% of them detected once, and approximately 1.7% sits in the top ten. V trimming: 1 base; J trimming: 4 bases; junction bases outside the gene matches: 7. Germline values: CDR1 SGHDN, CDR2 FVKESK. The CDR3 runs 17 residues. Of note for this clone: The target antigen is unknown.

Before sequencing took place, the ViraFEST assay used viral peptide pools to expand antigen-specific CD4+ T cells. The culture ran for around ten days before CD4+ T cells were isolated. Neither prior SARS-CoV-2 infection nor positive nucleocapsid antibodies were present in the vaccine recipients. This clonotype was sampled from a human donor who received a COVID-19 vaccine. The input for sequencing was CD4+ T cells from PBMCs cultured with HCoV-229E spike peptides, taken before COVID-19 vaccination. The V and J genes are TRBV14 and TRBJ2-4, with TRBD2 matching 10 bases. In DNA form, the CDR3 reads TGTGCCAGCAGCCAAGTAGCTAGCGGGGGAATAAAAAACATTCAGTACTTC. Its translation is CASSQVASGGIKNIQYF.